Listed below are T cell receptor beta chains from one sample, sequenced in a study of blood T cell repertoires in COVID-19. TCRdb's copy holds only in-frame clones and misses some; the assay was immunoSEQ multiplex PCR. The table lists about half a million clones, approximately 90% of them singletons. What was sequenced was PBMCs or T cells enriched from blood (not recorded which). These receptors were taken from a woman aged 60-75 years who had recovered from COVID-19. CDR3s include the opening cysteine and the closing phenylalanine or tryptophan. Each record gives: D gene, clone size, V gene, J gene, CDR3 protein, CDR3 DNA. D genes are given only for firm matches. Clone size is shown for a subset of rows, as once, few, many or a class of expanded clone.

D gene: TRBD2; clone size: .; V gene: TRBV5-1; J gene: TRBJ2-3; CDR3 protein: CASSSNTGTSGTYTDTQYF; CDR3 DNA: TGCGCCAGCAGCTCCAACACGGGGACTAGCGGGACTTACACAGATACGCAGTATTTT
D gene: .; clone size: once; V gene: TRBV30; J gene: TRBJ2-7; CDR3 protein: CAWSKAGFYEQYF; CDR3 DNA: TGTGCCTGGAGTAAGGCAGGCTTCTACGAGCAGTACTTC
D gene: .; clone size: .; V gene: TRBV3-1/TRBV3-2; J gene: TRBJ1-4; CDR3 protein: CASSTAAGGYNEKLFF; CDR3 DNA: TGTGCCAGCAGCACCGCCGCGGGGGGGTACAATGAAAAACTGTTTTTT
D gene: TRBD1; clone size: .; V gene: TRBV11-2; J gene: TRBJ1-2; CDR3 protein: CASSLLTGVGYGYTF; CDR3 DNA: TGTGCCAGCAGCCTCCTGACAGGGGTCGGCTATGGCTACACCTTC
D gene: TRBD1; clone size: .; V gene: TRBV3-1/TRBV3-2; J gene: TRBJ1-4; CDR3 protein: CASSQLRGTTNEKLFF; CDR3 DNA: TGTGCCAGCAGCCAGCTCAGGGGGACGACTAATGAAAAACTGTTTTTT
D gene: TRBD1; clone size: .; V gene: TRBV12-5; J gene: TRBJ1-6; CDR3 protein: CASGLGQGRTPLHF; CDR3 DNA: TGTGCTAGTGGTTTGGGACAGGGGAGGACACCCCTCCACTTT
D gene: TRBD2; clone size: .; V gene: TRBV11-2; J gene: TRBJ2-3; CDR3 protein: CASSSLAGGSADTQYF; CDR3 DNA: TGTGCCAGCAGCTCCCTAGCGGGGGGGAGCGCAGATACGCAGTATTTT
D gene: .; clone size: .; V gene: TRBV10-3; J gene: TRBJ1-2; CDR3 protein: CAISVGRGGEDNYGYTF; CDR3 DNA: TGTGCCATCAGTGTGGGTCGGGGCGGGGAGGACAACTATGGCTACACCTTC
D gene: TRBD1; clone size: .; V gene: TRBV6-1; J gene: TRBJ1-6; CDR3 protein: CASSEMKGQGSNSPLHF; CDR3 DNA: TGTGCCAGCAGTGAAATGAAAGGACAGGGGTCGAATTCACCCCTCCACTTT
D gene: .; clone size: .; V gene: TRBV29-1; J gene: TRBJ2-3; CDR3 protein: CSVEEWRTQYF; CDR3 DNA: TGCAGCGTTGAAGAATGGAGGACGCAGTATTTT
D gene: TRBD2; clone size: once; V gene: TRBV3-1/TRBV3-2; J gene: TRBJ2-3; CDR3 protein: CASSKRGPSTDTQYF; CDR3 DNA: TGTGCCAGCAGCAAGCGGGGACCTAGCACAGATACGCAGTATTTT
D gene: .; clone size: .; V gene: TRBV6-5; J gene: TRBJ1-1; CDR3 protein: CASSYSRYEGNTEAFF; CDR3 DNA: TGTGCCAGCAGTTACTCGAGGTACGAGGGGAACACTGAAGCTTTCTTT
D gene: TRBD2; clone size: .; V gene: TRBV7-6; J gene: TRBJ2-5; CDR3 protein: CASVSRASGGAETQYF; CDR3 DNA: TGTGCCAGCGTTTCTCGGGCTAGCGGGGGGGCGGAGACCCAGTACTTC
D gene: .; clone size: .; V gene: TRBV15; J gene: TRBJ1-2; CDR3 protein: CATSRSELDGYTF; CDR3 DNA: TGTGCCACCAGCAGATCCGAGCTTGATGGCTACACCTTC
D gene: TRBD2; clone size: .; V gene: TRBV19; J gene: TRBJ2-3; CDR3 protein: CASSRRLAGISSTDTQYF; CDR3 DNA: TGTGCCAGTAGTAGGAGACTAGCGGGGATCAGCAGCACAGATACGCAGTATTTT
D gene: .; clone size: .; V gene: TRBV25-1; J gene: TRBJ1-1; CDR3 protein: CASSHGDTEAFF; CDR3 DNA: TGTGCCAGCAGTCACGGGGACACTGAAGCTTTCTTT
D gene: .; clone size: .; V gene: TRBV4-2; J gene: TRBJ2-2; CDR3 protein: CASSQVRENTGELFF; CDR3 DNA: TGTGCCAGCAGCCAAGTACGCGAAAACACCGGGGAGCTGTTTTTT
D gene: TRBD1; clone size: .; V gene: TRBV7-2; J gene: TRBJ2-4; CDR3 protein: CASSGRDRGLSFKNIQYF; CDR3 DNA: TGTGCCAGCAGCGGCCGAGACAGGGGATTAAGTTTCAAAAACATTCAGTACTTC
D gene: .; clone size: .; V gene: TRBV5-5; J gene: TRBJ1-1; CDR3 protein: CASSLANTGKAFF; CDR3 DNA: TGTGCCAGCAGCTTGGCGAACACAGGAAAAGCTTTCTTT
D gene: TRBD1; clone size: .; V gene: TRBV24-1; J gene: TRBJ1-2; CDR3 protein: CATSSTGEDYGYTF; CDR3 DNA: TGTGCCACCAGCAGCACAGGGGAGGACTATGGCTACACCTTC
D gene: TRBD2; clone size: few; V gene: TRBV7-2; J gene: TRBJ2-7; CDR3 protein: CASSALAQSYEQYF; CDR3 DNA: TGTGCCAGCAGCGCACTAGCGCAATCCTACGAGCAGTACTTC
D gene: TRBD1; clone size: .; V gene: TRBV5-1; J gene: TRBJ2-1; CDR3 protein: CASSPDRGEEQFF; CDR3 DNA: TGCGCCAGCAGCCCGGACAGGGGTGAGGAGCAGTTCTTC
D gene: .; clone size: .; V gene: TRBV19; J gene: TRBJ2-1; CDR3 protein: CASTLGGGIYNEQFF; CDR3 DNA: TGTGCCAGTACCCTTGGGGGCGGAATCTACAATGAGCAGTTCTTC
D gene: .; clone size: .; V gene: TRBV29-1; J gene: TRBJ2-2; CDR3 protein: CSAARDTITGELFF; CDR3 DNA: TGCAGCGCCGCCCGGGACACCATCACCGGGGAGCTGTTTTTT
D gene: TRBD1; clone size: .; V gene: TRBV6-2/TRBV6-3; J gene: TRBJ1-2; CDR3 protein: CASSQGQAGHYGYTF; CDR3 DNA: TGTGCCAGCAGTCAAGGACAGGCGGGCCACTATGGCTACACCTTC
D gene: TRBD1; clone size: few; V gene: TRBV11-2; J gene: TRBJ1-6; CDR3 protein: CASSFQGVISPLHF; CDR3 DNA: TGTGCCAGCAGCTTCCAGGGGGTCATTTCACCCCTCCACTTT
D gene: TRBD1; clone size: once; V gene: TRBV7-9; J gene: TRBJ1-4; CDR3 protein: CASSVQGVLLFF; CDR3 DNA: TGTGCCAGCAGCGTACAGGGGGTCCTACTGTTTTTT
D gene: .; clone size: .; V gene: TRBV5-6; J gene: TRBJ1-4; CDR3 protein: CASSPQGDEKLFF; CDR3 DNA: TGTGCCAGCAGCCCTCAAGGGGATGAAAAACTGTTTTTT
D gene: .; clone size: .; V gene: TRBV2; J gene: TRBJ2-1; CDR3 protein: CASRPRVDEQFF; CDR3 DNA: TGTGCCAGCAGACCCAGGGTAGACGAGCAGTTCTTC
D gene: .; clone size: .; V gene: TRBV10-2; J gene: TRBJ2-2; CDR3 protein: CASSDGGGYTGELFF; CDR3 DNA: TGCGCCAGCAGTGATGGGGGCGGATACACCGGGGAGCTGTTTTTT
D gene: .; clone size: .; V gene: TRBV19; J gene: TRBJ2-1; CDR3 protein: CASSIYAGAVSYNEQFF; CDR3 DNA: TGTGCCAGTAGTATCTATGCGGGGGCTGTCTCCTACAATGAGCAGTTCTTC
D gene: .; clone size: .; V gene: TRBV27; J gene: TRBJ1-2; CDR3 protein: CASSRYAQAGYGYTF; CDR3 DNA: TGTGCCAGCAGTAGGTACGCACAGGCCGGCTATGGCTACACCTTC
D gene: .; clone size: once; V gene: TRBV6-5; J gene: TRBJ1-5; CDR3 protein: CASSSQGSVPQHF; CDR3 DNA: TGTGCCAGCAGTTCCCAGGGATCTGTGCCCCAGCATTTT
D gene: TRBD1; clone size: .; V gene: TRBV19; J gene: TRBJ2-1; CDR3 protein: CASSRQAGTGNVEQFF; CDR3 DNA: TGTGCCAGTAGTCGACAGGCCGGGACAGGGAACGTTGAGCAGTTCTTC
D gene: .; clone size: .; V gene: TRBV19; J gene: TRBJ1-4; CDR3 protein: CASSGPAFRESLEKLFF; CDR3 DNA: TGTGCCAGTAGTGGGCCTGCGTTCCGGGAGTCACTTGAAAAACTGTTTTTT
D gene: TRBD1; clone size: .; V gene: TRBV15; J gene: TRBJ1-5; CDR3 protein: CATSRDRTGAVQPQHF; CDR3 DNA: TGTGCCACCAGCAGAGATAGGACAGGGGCGGTTCAGCCCCAGCATTTT
D gene: .; clone size: .; V gene: TRBV19; J gene: TRBJ1-4; CDR3 protein: CASSMLGPTNEKLFF; CDR3 DNA: TGTGCCAGTAGTATGCTTGGGCCAACTAATGAAAAACTGTTTTTT
D gene: TRBD2; clone size: .; V gene: TRBV25-1; J gene: TRBJ2-2; CDR3 protein: CASSTRGAGELFF; CDR3 DNA: TGTGCCAGCAGTACCCGGGGGGCCGGGGAGCTGTTTTTT
D gene: .; clone size: .; V gene: TRBV19; J gene: TRBJ1-3; CDR3 protein: CASSTYRDYVGNTIYF; CDR3 DNA: TGTGCCAGTAGTACCTACCGGGATTACGTTGGAAACACCATATATTTT
D gene: .; clone size: .; V gene: TRBV27; J gene: TRBJ1-4; CDR3 protein: CASSLWPGAEKLFF; CDR3 DNA: TGTGCCAGCAGTTTATGGCCGGGAGCGGAAAAACTGTTTTTT
D gene: TRBD1; clone size: .; V gene: TRBV7-2; J gene: TRBJ1-3; CDR3 protein: CASSLVGTGGGNTIYF; CDR3 DNA: TGTGCCAGCAGCTTAGTAGGGACAGGGGGTGGAAACACCATATATTTT
D gene: .; clone size: once; V gene: TRBV5-5; J gene: TRBJ1-4; CDR3 protein: CASSLDRDGEKLFF; CDR3 DNA: TGTGCCAGCAGCTTGGACAGGGATGGTGAAAAACTGTTTTTT
D gene: TRBD1; clone size: .; V gene: TRBV12-5; J gene: TRBJ2-1; CDR3 protein: CASGPLGQGLFF; CDR3 DNA: TGTGCTAGTGGTCCACTGGGACAGGGCCTGTTCTTC
D gene: .; clone size: .; V gene: TRBV11-2; J gene: TRBJ2-3; CDR3 protein: CASSLGPGSDTQYF; CDR3 DNA: TGTGCCAGCAGCTTAGGGCCCGGGTCAGATACGCAGTATTTT